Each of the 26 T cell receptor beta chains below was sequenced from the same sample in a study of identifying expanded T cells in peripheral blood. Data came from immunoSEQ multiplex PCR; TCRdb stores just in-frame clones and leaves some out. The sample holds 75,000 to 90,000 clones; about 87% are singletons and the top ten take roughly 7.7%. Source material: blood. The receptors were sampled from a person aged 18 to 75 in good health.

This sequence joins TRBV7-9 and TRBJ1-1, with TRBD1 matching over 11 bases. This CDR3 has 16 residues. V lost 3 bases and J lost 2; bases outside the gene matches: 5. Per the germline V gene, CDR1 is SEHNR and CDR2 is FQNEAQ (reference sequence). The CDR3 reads CASSLPRTGGNTEAFF. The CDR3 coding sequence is TGTGCCAGCAGCTTGCCCCGGACAGGGGGCAACACTGAAGCTTTCTTT.

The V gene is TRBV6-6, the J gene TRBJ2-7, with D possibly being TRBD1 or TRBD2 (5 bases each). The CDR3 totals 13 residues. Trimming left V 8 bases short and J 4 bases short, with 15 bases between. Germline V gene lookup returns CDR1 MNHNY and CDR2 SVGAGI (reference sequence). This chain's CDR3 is CASVRGESYEQYF. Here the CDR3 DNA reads TGTGCCAGCGTTAGAGGGGAATCGTACGAGCAGTACTTC.

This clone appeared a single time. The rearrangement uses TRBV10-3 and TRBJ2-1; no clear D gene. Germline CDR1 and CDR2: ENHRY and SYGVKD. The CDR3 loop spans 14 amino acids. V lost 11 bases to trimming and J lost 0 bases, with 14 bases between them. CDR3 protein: CAVNPGDSYNEQFF. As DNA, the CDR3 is TGTGCCGTAAACCCAGGTGACTCCTACAATGAGCAGTTCTTC.

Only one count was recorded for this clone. CDR3 amino acids: CASSLRTGPTGGYTF. The CDR3 DNA reads as TGTGCCAGCAGCCTTCGGACAGGGCCGACGGGTGGCTACACCTTC. The chain has TRBV5-5 and TRBJ1-2; 8 bases are a match to TRBD1. V was clipped by 4 bases and J by 7 bases; unmatched bases: 12. The CDR3 is 15 residues long. Germline CDR1 SGHKS, CDR2 YYEKEE (reference sequence).

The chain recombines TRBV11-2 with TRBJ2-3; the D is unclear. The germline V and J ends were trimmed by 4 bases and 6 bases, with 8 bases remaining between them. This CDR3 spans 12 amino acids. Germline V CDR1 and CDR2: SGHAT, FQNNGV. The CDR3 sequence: CASSSSRDTQYF. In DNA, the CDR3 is TGTGCCAGCAGCTCATCTAGGGATACGCAGTATTTT.

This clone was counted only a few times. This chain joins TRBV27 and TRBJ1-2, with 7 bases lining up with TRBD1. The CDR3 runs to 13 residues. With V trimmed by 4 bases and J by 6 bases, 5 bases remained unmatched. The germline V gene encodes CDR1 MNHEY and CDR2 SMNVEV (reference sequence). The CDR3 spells CASSYGGGDGYTF. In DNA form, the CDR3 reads TGTGCCAGCAGTTATGGAGGGGGCGATGGCTACACCTTC.

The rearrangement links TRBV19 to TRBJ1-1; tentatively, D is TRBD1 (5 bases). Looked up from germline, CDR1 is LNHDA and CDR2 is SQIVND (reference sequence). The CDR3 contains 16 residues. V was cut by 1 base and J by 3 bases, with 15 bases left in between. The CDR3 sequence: CASSIGVGARDTEAFF. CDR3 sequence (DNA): TGTGCCAGTAGTATAGGAGTAGGGGCGCGGGACACTGAAGCTTTCTTT.

CDR3 protein: CASSYSGRSGANVLTF. CDR3 coding DNA: TGTGCCAGCAGTTACTCGGGGCGCTCTGGGGCCAACGTCCTGACTTTC. This chain uses TRBV6-5 with TRBJ2-6; tentative D call: TRBD1 (5 bases). Germline V CDR1 and CDR2: MNHEY, SVGAGI. V lost 0 bases to trimming and J lost 0 bases, with 6 bases between them. The CDR3 consists of 16 residues.

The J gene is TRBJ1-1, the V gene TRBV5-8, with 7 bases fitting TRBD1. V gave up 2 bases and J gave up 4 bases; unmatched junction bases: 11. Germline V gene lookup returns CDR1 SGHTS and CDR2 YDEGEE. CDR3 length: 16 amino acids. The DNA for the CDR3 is TGTGCCAGCAGCTTCTCTACAGGGGTGGTAAGCACTGAAGCTTTCTTT. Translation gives CASSFSTGVVSTEAFF.

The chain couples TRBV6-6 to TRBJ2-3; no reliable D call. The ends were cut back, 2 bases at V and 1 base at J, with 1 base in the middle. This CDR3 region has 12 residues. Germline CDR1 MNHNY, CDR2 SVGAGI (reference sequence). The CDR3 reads CASSYGTDTQYF. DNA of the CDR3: TGTGCCAGCAGTTACGGCACAGATACGCAGTATTTT.

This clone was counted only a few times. The chain's CDR3 is CASRQTGGYGYTF. The CDR3 nucleotides are TGTGCCAGCAGGCAAACAGGGGGGTATGGCTACACCTTC. The V call is TRBV5-4, the J call TRBJ1-2; 8 bases align to TRBD1. V was clipped by 5 bases and J by 5 bases; unmatched bases: 5. The CDR3 runs 13 residues. The germline V gene has CDR1 SGHNT and CDR2 YYREEE (reference sequence).

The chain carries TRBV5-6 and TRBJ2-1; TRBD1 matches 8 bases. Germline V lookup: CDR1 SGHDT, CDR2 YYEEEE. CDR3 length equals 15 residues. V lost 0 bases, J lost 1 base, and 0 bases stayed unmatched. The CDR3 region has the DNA TGTGCCAGCAGCTTGGGGACAGGGTCCTACAATGAGCAGTTCTTC. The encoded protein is CASSLGTGSYNEQFF.

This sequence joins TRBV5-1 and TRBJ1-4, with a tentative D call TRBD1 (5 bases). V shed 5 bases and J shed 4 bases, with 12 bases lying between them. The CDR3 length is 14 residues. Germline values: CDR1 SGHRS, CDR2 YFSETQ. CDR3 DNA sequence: TGCGCCAGCAGTTCAGGGACCCTTAATGAAAAACTGTTTTTT. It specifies CASSSGTLNEKLFF.

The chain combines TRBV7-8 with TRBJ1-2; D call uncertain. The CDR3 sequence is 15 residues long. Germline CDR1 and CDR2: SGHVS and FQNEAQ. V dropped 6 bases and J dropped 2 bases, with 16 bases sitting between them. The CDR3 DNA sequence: TGTGCCAGCAGTTCGCGACAACCAGTCAACTATGGCTACACCTTC. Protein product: CASSSRQPVNYGYTF.

The CDR3 nucleotides are TGTGCCAGCCATGGACTAGCGAACGATGAGCAGTTCTTC. Translation: CASHGLANDEQFF. The chain employs TRBV5-4 and TRBJ2-1, with 9 bases identical to TRBD2. Germline V gene data show CDR1 as SGHNT and CDR2 as YYREEE (reference sequence). The CDR3 consists of 13 residues. After removal of 7 bases from V and 8 bases from J, the junction contained 7 bases not matched to a gene.

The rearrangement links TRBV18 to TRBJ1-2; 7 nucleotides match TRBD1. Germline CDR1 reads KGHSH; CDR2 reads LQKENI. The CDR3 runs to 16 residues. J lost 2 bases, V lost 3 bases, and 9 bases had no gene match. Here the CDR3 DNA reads TGTGCCAGCTCACCGACAGGGACCCTCCACAACTATGGCTACACCTTC. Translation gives CASSPTGTLHNYGYTF.

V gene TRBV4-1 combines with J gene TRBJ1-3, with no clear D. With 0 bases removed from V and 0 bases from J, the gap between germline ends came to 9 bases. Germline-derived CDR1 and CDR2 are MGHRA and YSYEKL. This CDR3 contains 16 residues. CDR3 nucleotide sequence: TGCGCCAGCAGCCAAGAGCGAGGCAGCTCTGGAAACACCATATATTTT. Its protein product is CASSQERGSSGNTIYF.

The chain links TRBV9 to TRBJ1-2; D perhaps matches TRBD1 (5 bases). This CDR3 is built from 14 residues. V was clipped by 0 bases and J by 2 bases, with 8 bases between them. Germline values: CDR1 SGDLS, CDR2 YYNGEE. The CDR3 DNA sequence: TGTGCCAGCAGCGTAGGGGGGACCAACTATGGCTACACCTTC. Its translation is CASSVGGTNYGYTF.

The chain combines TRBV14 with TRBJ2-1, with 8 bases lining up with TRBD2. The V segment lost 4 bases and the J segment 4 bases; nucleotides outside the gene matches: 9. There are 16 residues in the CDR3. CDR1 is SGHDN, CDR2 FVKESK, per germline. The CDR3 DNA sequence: TGTGCCAGCAGCCTCGGCGGGGGGCCCCATTACAATGAGCAGTTCTTC. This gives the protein CASSLGGGPHYNEQFF.

In DNA form, the CDR3 reads TGTGCCAGCGTAGTCCCGTACGAGCAGTACTTC. Protein sequence: CASVVPYEQYF. The rearrangement links TRBV2 to TRBJ2-7; D not certain. Germline lookup yields CDR1 SNHLY and CDR2 FYNNEI. V lost 8 bases and J lost 4, with 9 bases in between. This CDR3 spans 11 amino acids. Full variable domain (missing parts from reference TRBV2 and TRBJ2-7): EPEVTQTPSHQVTQMGQEVILRCVPISNHLYFYWYRQILGQKVEFLVSFYNNEISEKSEIFDDQFSVERPDGSNFTLKIRSTKLEDSAMYFCASVVPYEQYFGPGTRLTVT.

The CDR3 DNA is TGTGCCAGCAGCTCTTTGACCGGGACTAGCGGATACAATGAGCAGTTCTTC. This gives the protein CASSSLTGTSGYNEQFF. The chain is built from TRBV13 and TRBJ2-1; 11 nucleotides agree with TRBD2. With V trimmed by 4 bases and J by 4 bases, 9 bases remained unmatched. This CDR3 is built from 17 residues. Germline values: CDR1 PRHDT, CDR2 FYEKMQ (reference sequence).

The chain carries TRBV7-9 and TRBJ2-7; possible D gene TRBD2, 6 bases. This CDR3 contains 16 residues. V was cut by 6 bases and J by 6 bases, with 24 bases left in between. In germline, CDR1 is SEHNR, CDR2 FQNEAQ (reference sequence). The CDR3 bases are TGTGCCAGCAGTCTCGGAGGGAGGTCCCCCGAGGGCGAGCAGTACTTC. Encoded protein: CASSLGGRSPEGEQYF.

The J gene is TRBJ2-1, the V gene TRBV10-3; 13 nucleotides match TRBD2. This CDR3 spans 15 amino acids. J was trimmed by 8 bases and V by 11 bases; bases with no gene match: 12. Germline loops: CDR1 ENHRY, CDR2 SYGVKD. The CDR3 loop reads CASSPELAGGDEQFF. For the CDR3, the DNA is TGTGCCTCCTCCCCCGAACTAGCGGGGGGGGATGAGCAGTTCTTC.

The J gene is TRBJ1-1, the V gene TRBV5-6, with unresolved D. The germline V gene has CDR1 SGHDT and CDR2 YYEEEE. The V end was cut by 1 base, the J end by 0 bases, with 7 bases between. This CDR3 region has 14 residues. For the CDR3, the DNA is TGTGCCAGCAGCTTGCAGTACATGAACACTGAAGCTTTCTTT. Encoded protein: CASSLQYMNTEAFF. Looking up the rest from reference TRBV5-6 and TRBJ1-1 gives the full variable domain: DAGVTQSPTHLIKTRGQQVTLRCSPKSGHDTVSWYQQALGQGPQFIFQYYEEEERQRGNFPDRFSGHQFPNYSSELNVNALLLGDSALYLCASSLQYMNTEAFFGQGTRLTVV.

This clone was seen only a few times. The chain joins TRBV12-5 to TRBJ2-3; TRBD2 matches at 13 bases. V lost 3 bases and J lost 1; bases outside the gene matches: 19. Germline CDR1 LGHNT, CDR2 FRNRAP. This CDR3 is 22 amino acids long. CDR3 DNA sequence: TGTGCTAGTGGTTTTCGTAATATCGTTCCGGGACTAGCGGGGTACCGCACAGATACGCAGTATTTT. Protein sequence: CASGFRNIVPGLAGYRTDTQYF.

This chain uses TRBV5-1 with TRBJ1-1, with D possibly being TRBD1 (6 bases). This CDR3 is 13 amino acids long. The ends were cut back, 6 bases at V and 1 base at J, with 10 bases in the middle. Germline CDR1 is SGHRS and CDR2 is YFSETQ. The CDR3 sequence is CASTKTGNTEAFF. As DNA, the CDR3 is TGCGCCAGCACTAAGACAGGGAACACTGAAGCTTTCTTT.